Below, one T cell receptor beta chain is given with its context. The record originates from a study of blood T cell repertoires in COVID-19. Looking at the study overall: Spain, Italy and the United States supplied samples that represented acute and convalescent COVID-19. In each case, the material was cDNA or gDNA derived from T cells, B-cell-depleted T cells, or PBMCs.

Original processing notes: Researchers report that nucleated cell counts were estimated from reference gene primer amplification. The method was immunoSEQ multiplex PCR; TCRdb's version includes in-frame clones alone and lacks a portion of them. V, J and clone size are those of that table, while D and trimming were read from the DNA. The sample lists roughly 43,000 clones, approximately 70% occurring once. Looked up from germline, CDR1 is LNHDA and CDR2 is SQIVND (reference sequence). There are 18 residues in the CDR3. The V end lost 7 bases, the J end lost 0 bases, and 21 bases lay between the germline ends.

This sequence originates from a man at least 80 years old with acute or convalescent COVID-19. The rearrangement joins TRBV19 to TRBJ1-4; D is possibly TRBD1 (6 bases). Sequencing was done on a sample of peripheral blood. CDR3 sequence: CASNPKGRGTSTNEKLFF. In DNA form, the CDR3 reads TGTGCCAGTAACCCTAAGGGCAGGGGAACATCAACTAATGAAAAACTGTTTTTT.